This TCR beta chain was recovered during a study of shared clonotypes between healthy human individuals. Study-wide results and caveats: Researchers found naive subsets generally carried larger estimated richness than memory subsets.

CDR3 length equals 12 residues. The V gene's germline CDR1 is SGHRS and CDR2 YFSETQ. V was trimmed by 7 bases and J by 8 bases, leaving 15 bases between them. Produced via immunoSEQ multiplex PCR; TCRdb's table is partial and in-frame only. Among 2.3 million or so clones listed, more than 80% were seen once. This clone was recorded once. Its antigen is undetermined. This receptor was taken from a man aged 18 to 35 in good health. Some clones in this sample may be carry-over from other donors' samples. Sequencing was performed on naive CD4+ T cells from PBMCs. Subset of the sample: CD45RA+ positively selected. The chain joins TRBV5-1 to TRBJ1-2, with no clear D. The CDR3 loop is CASSYEREGYTF. DNA of the CDR3: TGCGCCAGCTCTTACGAGCGGGAGGGCTACACCTTC.